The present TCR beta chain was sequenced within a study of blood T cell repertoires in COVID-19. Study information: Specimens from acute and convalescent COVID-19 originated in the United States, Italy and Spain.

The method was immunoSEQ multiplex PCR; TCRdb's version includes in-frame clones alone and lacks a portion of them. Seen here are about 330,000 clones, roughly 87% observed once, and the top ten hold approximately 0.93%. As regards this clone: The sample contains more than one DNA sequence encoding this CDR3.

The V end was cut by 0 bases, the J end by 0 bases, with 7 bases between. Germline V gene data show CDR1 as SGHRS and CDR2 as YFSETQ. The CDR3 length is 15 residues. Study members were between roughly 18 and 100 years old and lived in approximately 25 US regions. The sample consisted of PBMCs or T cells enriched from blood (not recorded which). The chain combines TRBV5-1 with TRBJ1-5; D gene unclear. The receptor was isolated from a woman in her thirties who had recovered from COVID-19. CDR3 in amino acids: CASSLDGDSNQPQHF. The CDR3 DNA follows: TGCGCCAGCAGCTTGGACGGAGATAGCAATCAGCCCCAGCATTTT.